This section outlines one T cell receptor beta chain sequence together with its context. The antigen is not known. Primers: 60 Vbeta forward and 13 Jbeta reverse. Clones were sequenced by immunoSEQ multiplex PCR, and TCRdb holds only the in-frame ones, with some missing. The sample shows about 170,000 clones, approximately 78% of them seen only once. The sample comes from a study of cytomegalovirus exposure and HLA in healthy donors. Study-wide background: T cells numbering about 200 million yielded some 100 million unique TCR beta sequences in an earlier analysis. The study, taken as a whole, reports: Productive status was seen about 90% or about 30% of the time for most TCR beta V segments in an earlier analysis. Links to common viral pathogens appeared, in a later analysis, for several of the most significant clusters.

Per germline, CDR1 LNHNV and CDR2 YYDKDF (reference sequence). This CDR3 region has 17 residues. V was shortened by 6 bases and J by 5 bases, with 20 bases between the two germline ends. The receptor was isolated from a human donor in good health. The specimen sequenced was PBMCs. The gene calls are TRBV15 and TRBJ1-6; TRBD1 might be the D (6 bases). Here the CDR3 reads CATSPVLGATNNSPLHF. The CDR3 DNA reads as TGTGCCACCAGTCCTGTCCTGGGGGCTACAAATAATTCACCCCTCCACTTT.